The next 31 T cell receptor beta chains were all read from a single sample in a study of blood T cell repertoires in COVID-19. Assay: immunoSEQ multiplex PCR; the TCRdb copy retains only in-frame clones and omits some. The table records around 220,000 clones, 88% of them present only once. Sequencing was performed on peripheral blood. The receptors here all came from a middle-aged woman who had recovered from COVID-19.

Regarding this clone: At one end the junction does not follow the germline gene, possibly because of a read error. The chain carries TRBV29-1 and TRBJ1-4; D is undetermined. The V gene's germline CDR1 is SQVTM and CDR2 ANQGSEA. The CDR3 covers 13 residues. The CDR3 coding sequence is TGCAGCGTTGCGGATGGAACTAAGGAAAAACTGTTTTTT. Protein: CSVADGTKEKLFF.

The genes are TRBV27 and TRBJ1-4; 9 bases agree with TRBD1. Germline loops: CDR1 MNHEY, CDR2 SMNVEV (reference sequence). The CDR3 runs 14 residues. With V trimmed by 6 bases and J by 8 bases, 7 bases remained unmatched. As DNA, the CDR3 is TGTGCCAGCAGACCACAGGGGGCCGGCGAAAAACTGTTTTTT. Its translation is CASRPQGAGEKLFF.

The CDR3 DNA sequence: TGTGCCAGCATGGACAGGGGGATGAACACTGAAGCTTTCTTT. Encoded protein: CASMDRGMNTEAFF. This chain joins TRBV11-3 and TRBJ1-1; TRBD1 matches 10 bases. Germline trimming cut 7 bases from V and 0 bases from J; bases unmatched to any gene: 2. The length of the CDR3 is 14 residues. Germline V gene sequence: CDR1 SGHNT, CDR2 YENEEA.

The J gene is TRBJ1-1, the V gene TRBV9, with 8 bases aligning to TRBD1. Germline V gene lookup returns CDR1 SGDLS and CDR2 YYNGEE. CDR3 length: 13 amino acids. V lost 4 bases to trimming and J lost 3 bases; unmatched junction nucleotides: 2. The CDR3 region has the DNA TGTGCCAGCAGCAAACAGGGGGACACTGAAGCTTTCTTT. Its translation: CASSKQGDTEAFF. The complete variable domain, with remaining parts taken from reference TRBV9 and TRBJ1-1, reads DSGVTQTPKHLITATGQRVTLRCSPRSGDLSVYWYQQSLDQGLQFLIQYYNGEERAKGNILERFSAQQFPDLHSELNLSSLELGDSALYFCASSKQGDTEAFFGQGTRLTVV.

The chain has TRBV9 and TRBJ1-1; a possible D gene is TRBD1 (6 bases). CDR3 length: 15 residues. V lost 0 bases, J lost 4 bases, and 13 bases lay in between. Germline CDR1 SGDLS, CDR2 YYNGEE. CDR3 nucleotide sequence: TGTGCCAGCAGCGTAGGAGAGGGGGGGCTCACTGAAGCTTTCTTT. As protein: CASSVGEGGLTEAFF.

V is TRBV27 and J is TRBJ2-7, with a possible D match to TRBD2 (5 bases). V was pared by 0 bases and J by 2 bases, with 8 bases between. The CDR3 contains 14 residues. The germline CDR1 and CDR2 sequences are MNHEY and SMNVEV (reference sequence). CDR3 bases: TGTGCCAGCAGTTTATCCGGGGTACCCTACGAGCAGTACTTC. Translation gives CASSLSGVPYEQYF.

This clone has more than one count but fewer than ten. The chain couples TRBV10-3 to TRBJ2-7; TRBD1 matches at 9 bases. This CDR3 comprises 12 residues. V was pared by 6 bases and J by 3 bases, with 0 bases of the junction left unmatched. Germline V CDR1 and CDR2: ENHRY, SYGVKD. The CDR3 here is CAIRTGGYEQYF. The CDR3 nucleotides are TGTGCCATCAGGACAGGGGGCTACGAGCAGTACTTC.

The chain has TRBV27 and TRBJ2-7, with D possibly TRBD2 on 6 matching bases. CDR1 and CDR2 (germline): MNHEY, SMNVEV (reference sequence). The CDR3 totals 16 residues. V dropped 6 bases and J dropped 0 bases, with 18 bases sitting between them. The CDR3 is CASRHSFAGLSYEQYF. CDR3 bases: TGTGCCAGCAGGCACTCTTTTGCGGGACTCTCCTACGAGCAGTACTTC.

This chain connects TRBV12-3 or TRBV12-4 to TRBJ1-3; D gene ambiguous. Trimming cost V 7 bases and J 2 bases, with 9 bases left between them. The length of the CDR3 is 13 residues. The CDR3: CASTRATGNTIYF. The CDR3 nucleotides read TGTGCCAGCACCCGAGCTACTGGAAACACCATATATTTT.

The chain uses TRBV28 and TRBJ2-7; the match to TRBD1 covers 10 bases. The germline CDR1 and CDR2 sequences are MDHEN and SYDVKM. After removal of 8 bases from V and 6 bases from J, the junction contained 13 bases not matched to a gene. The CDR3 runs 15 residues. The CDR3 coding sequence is TGTGCCAGCTGCACCACCGGGACAGGGGCCTGCGAGCAGTACTTC. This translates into CASCTTGTGACEQYF.

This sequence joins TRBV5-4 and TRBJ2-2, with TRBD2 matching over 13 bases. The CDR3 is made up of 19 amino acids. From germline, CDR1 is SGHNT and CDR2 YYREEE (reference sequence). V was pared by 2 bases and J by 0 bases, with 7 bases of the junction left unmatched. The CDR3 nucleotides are TGTGCCAGCAGCTTACGACTAGCGGGGGGTATCGCGAACACCGGGGAGCTGTTTTTT. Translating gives CASSLRLAGGIANTGELFF.

The CDR3, as DNA: TGTGCCTGGAGTAGGGGACTAGCGGGCACCCAAGAGACCCAGTACTTC. As protein: CAWSRGLAGTQETQYF. The rearrangement joins TRBV30 to TRBJ2-5; 12 bases fit TRBD2. The CDR3 sequence is 16 residues long. J lost 1 base, V lost 2 bases, and 5 bases had no gene match. The germline CDR1 and CDR2 sequences are GTSNPN and SVGIG (reference sequence). The full variable domain, rest sourced from reference TRBV30 and TRBJ2-5, is SQTIHQWPATLVQPVGSPLSLECTVEGTSNPNLYWYRQAAGRGLQLLFYSVGIGQISSEVPQNLSASRPQDRQFILSSKKLLLSDSGFYLCAWSRGLAGTQETQYFGPGTRLLVL.

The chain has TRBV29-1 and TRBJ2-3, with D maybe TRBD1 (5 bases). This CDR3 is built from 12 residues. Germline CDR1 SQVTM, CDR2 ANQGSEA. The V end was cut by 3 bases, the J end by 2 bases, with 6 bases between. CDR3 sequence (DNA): TGCAGCGTTGAGGGGCCCACAGATACGCAGTATTTT. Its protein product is CSVEGPTDTQYF.

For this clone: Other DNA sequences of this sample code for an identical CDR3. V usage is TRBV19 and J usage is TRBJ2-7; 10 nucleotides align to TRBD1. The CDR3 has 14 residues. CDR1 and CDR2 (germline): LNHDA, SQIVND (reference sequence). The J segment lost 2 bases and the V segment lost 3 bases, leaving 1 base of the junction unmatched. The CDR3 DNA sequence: TGTGCCAGTAGTATCGACAGGGGGCCCTACGAGCAGTACTTC. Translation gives CASSIDRGPYEQYF.

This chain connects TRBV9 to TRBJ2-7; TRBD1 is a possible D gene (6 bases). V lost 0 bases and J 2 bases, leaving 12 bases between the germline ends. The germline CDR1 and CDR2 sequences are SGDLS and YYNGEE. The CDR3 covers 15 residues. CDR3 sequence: CASSVEGQPTYEQYF. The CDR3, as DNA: TGTGCCAGCAGCGTAGAGGGACAACCAACCTACGAGCAGTACTTC.

CDR3: CASSLVGDISTDTQYF. CDR3 nucleotide sequence: TGTGCCAGCAGCTTAGTGGGGGACATAAGCACAGATACGCAGTATTTT. The rearrangement uses TRBV11-3 and TRBJ2-3; D might be TRBD1 (6 bases). The CDR3 loop spans 16 amino acids. The germline V and J ends were trimmed by 1 base and 0 bases, with 11 bases remaining between them. Per germline, CDR1 SGHNT and CDR2 YENEEA.

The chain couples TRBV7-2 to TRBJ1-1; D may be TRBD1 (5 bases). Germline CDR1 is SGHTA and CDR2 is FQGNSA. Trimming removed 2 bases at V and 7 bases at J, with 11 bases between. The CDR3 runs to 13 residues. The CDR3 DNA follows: TGTGCCAGCAGCTTAACAGGCCCCTTTGAAGCTTTCTTT. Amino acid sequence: CASSLTGPFEAFF. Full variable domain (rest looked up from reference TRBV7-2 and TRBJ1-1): GAGVSQSPSNKVTEKGKDVELRCDPISGHTALYWYRQSLGQGLEFLIYFQGNSAPDKSGLPSDRFSAERTGGSVSTLTIQRTQQEDSAVYLCASSLTGPFEAFFGQGTRLTVV.

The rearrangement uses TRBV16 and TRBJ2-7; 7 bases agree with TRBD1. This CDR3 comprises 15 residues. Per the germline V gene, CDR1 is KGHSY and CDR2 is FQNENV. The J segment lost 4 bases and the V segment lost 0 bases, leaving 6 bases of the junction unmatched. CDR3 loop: CASSQSGDRWYEQYF. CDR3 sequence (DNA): TGTGCCAGCAGCCAATCAGGGGACAGATGGTACGAGCAGTACTTC.

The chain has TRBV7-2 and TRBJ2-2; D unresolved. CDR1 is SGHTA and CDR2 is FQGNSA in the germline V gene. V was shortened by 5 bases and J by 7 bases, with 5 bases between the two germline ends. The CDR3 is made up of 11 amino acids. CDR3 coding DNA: TGTGCCAGCAGCCCCCACGGGGAGCTGTTTTTT. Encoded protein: CASSPHGELFF.

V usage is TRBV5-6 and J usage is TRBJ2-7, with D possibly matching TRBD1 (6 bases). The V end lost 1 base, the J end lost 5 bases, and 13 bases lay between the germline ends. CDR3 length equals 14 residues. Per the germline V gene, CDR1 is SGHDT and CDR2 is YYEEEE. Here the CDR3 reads CASSLKGGSHEQYF. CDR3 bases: TGTGCCAGCAGCTTGAAAGGGGGTTCCCACGAGCAGTACTTC.

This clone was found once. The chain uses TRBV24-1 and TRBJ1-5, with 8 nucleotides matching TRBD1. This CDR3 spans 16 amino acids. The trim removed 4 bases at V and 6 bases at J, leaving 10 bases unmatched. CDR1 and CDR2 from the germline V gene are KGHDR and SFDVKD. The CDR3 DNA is TGTGCCACCAGTGACGGCGGACAGGGCGAGGGTCAGCCCCAGCATTTT. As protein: CATSDGGQGEGQPQHF.

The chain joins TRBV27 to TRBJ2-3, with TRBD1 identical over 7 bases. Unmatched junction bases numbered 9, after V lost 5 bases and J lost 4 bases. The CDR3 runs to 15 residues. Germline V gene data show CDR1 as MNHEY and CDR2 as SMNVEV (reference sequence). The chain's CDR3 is CASSHYAQGADTQYF. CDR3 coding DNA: TGTGCCAGCAGTCACTACGCGCAGGGGGCAGATACGCAGTATTTT.

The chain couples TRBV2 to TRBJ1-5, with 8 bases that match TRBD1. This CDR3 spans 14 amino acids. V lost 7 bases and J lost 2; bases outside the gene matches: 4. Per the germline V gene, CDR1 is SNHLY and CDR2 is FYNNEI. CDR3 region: CASIPDRGNQPQHF. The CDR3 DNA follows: TGTGCCAGCATCCCGGACAGGGGCAATCAGCCCCAGCATTTT. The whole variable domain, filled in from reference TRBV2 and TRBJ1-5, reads EPEVTQTPSHQVTQMGQEVILRCVPISNHLYFYWYRQILGQKVEFLVSFYNNEISEKSEIFDDQFSVERPDGSNFTLKIRSTKLEDSAMYFCASIPDRGNQPQHFGDGTRLSIL.

CDR3 nucleotide sequence: TGTGCCACCAGCAGAAACAGGGGGCCAGAGACCCAGTACTTC. This translates into CATSRNRGPETQYF. The chain is built from TRBV15 and TRBJ2-5, with 9 bases lining up with TRBD1. The CDR3 totals 14 residues. After removal of 2 bases from V and 4 bases from J, the junction contained 2 bases not matched to a gene. Germline lookup yields CDR1 LNHNV and CDR2 YYDKDF (reference sequence).

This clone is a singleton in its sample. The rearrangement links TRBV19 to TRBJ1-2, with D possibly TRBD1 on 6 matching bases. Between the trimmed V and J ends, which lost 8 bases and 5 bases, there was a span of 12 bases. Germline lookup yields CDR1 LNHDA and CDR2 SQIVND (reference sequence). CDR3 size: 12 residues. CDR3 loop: CASGQLPYGYTF. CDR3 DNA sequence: TGTGCCAGTGGACAGCTCCCGTATGGCTACACCTTC.

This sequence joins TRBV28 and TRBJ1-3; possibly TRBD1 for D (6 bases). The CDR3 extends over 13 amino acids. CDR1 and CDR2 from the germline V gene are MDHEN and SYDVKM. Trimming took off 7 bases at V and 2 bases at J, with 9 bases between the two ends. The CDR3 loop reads CASKGVTGNTIYF. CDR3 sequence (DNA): TGTGCCAGCAAGGGGGTAACTGGAAACACCATATATTTT.

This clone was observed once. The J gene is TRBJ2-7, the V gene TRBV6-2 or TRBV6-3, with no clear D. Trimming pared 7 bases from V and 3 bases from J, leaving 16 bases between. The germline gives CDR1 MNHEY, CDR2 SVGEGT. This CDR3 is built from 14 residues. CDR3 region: CASTPALVVYEQYF. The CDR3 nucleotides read TGTGCCAGCACCCCGGCCCTAGTTGTCTACGAGCAGTACTTC.

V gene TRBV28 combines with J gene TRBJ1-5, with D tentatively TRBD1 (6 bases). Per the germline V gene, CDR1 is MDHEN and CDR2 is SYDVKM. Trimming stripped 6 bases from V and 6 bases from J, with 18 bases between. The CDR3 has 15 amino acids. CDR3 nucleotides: TGTGCCAGCAGCGGTCGCCAGGGGTTTGGTCAGCCCCAGCATTTT. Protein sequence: CASSGRQGFGQPQHF. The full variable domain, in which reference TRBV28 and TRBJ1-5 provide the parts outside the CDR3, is DVKVTQSSRYLVKRTGEKVFLECVQDMDHENMFWYRQDPGLGLRLIYFSYDVKMKEKGDIPEGYSVSREKKERFSLILESASTNQTSMYLCASSGRQGFGQPQHFGDGTRLSIL.

CDR3 region: CASSPGDSSGNTIYF. The DNA for the CDR3 is TGTGCCAGTAGTCCAGGGGACAGCTCTGGAAACACCATATATTTT. This chain connects TRBV19 to TRBJ1-3, with TRBD1 matching over 7 bases. This CDR3 contains 15 residues. The junction had 4 bases not matched to a gene; V was cut back by 5 bases and J by 0 bases. In germline, CDR1 is LNHDA, CDR2 SQIVND (reference sequence).

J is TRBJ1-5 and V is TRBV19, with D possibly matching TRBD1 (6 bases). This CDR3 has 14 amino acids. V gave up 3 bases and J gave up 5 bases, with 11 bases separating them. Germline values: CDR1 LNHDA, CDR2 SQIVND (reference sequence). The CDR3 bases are TGTGCCAGTAGTATCAGGACAGTCGATCAGCCCCAGCATTTT. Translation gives CASSIRTVDQPQHF.

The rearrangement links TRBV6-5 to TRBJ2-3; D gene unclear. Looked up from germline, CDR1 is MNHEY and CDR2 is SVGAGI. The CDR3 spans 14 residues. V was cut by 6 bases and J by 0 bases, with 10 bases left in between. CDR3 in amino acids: CASRDTFSTDTQYF. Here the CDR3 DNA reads TGTGCCAGCAGAGACACCTTTAGCACAGATACGCAGTATTTT.